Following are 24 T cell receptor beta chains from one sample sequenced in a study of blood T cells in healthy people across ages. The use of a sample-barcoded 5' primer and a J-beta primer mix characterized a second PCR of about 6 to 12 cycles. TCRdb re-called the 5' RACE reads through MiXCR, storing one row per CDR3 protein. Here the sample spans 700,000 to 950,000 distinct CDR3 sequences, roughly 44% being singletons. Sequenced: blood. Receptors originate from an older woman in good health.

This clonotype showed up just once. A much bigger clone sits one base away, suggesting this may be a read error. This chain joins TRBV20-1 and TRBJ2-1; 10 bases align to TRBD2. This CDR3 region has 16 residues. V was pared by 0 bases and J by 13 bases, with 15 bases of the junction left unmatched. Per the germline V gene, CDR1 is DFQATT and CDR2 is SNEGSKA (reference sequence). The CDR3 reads CSARDLSSGSRQTQFF. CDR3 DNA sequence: TGCAGTGCTAGAGATCTGTCTAGCGGGAGTCGACAGACCCAGTTCTTC.

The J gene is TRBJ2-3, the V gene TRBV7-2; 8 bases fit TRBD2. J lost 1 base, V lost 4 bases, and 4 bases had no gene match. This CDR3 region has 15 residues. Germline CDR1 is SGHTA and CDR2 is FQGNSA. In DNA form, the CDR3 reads TGTGCCAGCAGCTGGGCAGCGGGAGGCACAGATACGCAGTATTTT. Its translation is CASSWAAGGTDTQYF.

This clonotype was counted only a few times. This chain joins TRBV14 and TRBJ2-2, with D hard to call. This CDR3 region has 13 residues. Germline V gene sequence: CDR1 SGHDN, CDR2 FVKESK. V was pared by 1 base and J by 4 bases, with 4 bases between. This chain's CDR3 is CASSQVSTGELFF. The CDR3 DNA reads TGTGCCAGCAGCCAAGTCTCCACCGGGGAGCTGTTTTTT.

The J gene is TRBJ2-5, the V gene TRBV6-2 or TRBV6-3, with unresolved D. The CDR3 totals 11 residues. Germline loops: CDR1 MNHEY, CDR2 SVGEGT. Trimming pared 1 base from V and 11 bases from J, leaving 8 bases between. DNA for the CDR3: TGTGCCAGCAGTTACTTCGATGAGCAGTACTTC. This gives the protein CASSYFDEQYF.

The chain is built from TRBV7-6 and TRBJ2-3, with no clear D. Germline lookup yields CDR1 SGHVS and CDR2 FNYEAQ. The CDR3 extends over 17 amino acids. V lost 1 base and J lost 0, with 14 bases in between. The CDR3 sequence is CASSLGDSRTSTDTQYF. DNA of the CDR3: TGTGCCAGCAGCTTAGGTGATAGCAGAACTAGCACAGATACGCAGTATTTT.

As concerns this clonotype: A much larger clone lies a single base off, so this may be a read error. The CDR3 DNA reads as TGTGCCAGCAAGCCAGGGGGCGGGGGGACCCACGAGCAGTACTTC. This encodes CASKPGGGGTHEQYF. The J gene is TRBJ2-7, the V gene TRBV7-2; perhaps D is TRBD1 or TRBD2 (8 bases each). Germline V gives CDR1 SGHTA, CDR2 FQGNSA. The CDR3 covers 15 residues. The ends were cut back, 7 bases at V and 5 bases at J, with 21 bases in the middle.

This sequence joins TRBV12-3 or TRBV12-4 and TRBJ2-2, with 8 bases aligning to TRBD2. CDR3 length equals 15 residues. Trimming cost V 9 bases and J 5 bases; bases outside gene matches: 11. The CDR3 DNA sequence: TGTGCCAGTAGTGTTCAGGGACTAGGTACCGGGGAGCTGTTTTTT. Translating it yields CASSVQGLGTGELFF.

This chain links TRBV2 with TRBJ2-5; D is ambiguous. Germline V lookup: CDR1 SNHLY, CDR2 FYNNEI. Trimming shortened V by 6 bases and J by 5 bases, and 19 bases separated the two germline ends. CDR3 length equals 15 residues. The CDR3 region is CASRRSLRARETQYF. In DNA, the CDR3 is TGTGCCAGCAGGAGAAGTTTGAGAGCGAGGGAGACCCAGTACTTC.

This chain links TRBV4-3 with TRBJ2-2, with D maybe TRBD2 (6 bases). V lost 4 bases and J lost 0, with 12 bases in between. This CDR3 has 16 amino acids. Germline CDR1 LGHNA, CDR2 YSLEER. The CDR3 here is CASSPFGGSNTGELFF. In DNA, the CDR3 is TGCGCCAGCAGCCCCTTTGGGGGGTCGAACACCGGGGAGCTGTTTTTT.

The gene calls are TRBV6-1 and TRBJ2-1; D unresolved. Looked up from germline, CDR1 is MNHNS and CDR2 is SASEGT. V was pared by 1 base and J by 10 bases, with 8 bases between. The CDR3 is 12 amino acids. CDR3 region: CASSEVLGEQFF. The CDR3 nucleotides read TGTGCCAGCAGTGAAGTCCTTGGCGAGCAGTTCTTC.

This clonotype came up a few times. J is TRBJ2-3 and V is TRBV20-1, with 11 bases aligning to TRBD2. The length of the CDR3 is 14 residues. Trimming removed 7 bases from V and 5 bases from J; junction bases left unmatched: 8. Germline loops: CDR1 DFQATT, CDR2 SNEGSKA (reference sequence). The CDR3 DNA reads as TGCAGTGTTCCACTAGCGGGAGAGCTAGATACGCAGTATTTT. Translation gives CSVPLAGELDTQYF.

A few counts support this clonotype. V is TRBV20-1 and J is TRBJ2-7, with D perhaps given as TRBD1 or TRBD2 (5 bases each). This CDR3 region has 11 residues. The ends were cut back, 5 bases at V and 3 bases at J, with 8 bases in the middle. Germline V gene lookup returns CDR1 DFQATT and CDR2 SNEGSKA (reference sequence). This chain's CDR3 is CSAQGVYEQYF. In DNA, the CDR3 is TGCAGTGCTCAGGGAGTCTACGAGCAGTACTTC.

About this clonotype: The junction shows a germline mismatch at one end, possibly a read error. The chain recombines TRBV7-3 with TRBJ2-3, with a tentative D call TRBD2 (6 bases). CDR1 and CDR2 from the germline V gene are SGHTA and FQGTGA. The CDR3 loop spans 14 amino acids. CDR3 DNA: TGTGCCAGCAGCTTAGGGCTAGCGACAGATACGCGGTATTTT. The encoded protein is CASSLGLATDTRYF.

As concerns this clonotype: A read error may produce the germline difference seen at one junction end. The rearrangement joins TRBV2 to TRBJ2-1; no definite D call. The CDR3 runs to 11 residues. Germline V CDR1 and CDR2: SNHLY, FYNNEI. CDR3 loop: CASSVYNKQFF. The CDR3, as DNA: TGTGCCAGCAGTGTATACAATAAGCAGTTCTTC.

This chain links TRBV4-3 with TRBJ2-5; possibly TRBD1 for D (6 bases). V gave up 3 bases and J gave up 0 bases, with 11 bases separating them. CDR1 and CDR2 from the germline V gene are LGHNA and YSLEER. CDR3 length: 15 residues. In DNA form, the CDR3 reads TGCGCCAGCAGCCAGGCGGACAGAAACCAAGAGACCCAGTACTTC. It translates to CASSQADRNQETQYF.

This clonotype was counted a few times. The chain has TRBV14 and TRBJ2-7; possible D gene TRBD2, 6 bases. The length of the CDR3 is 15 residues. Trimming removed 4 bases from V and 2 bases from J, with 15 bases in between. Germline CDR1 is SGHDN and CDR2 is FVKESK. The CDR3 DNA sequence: TGTGCCAGCAGCCTGGGACTTTCCCCTACCTACGAGCAGTACTTC. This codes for CASSLGLSPTYEQYF.

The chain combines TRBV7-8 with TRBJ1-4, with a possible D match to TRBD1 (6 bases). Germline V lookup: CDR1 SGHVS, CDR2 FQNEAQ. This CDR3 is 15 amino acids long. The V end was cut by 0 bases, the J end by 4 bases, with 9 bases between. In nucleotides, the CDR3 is TGTGCCAGCAGCTTAGCCAGGGGAATTAATGAAAAACTGTTTTTT. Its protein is CASSLARGINEKLFF.

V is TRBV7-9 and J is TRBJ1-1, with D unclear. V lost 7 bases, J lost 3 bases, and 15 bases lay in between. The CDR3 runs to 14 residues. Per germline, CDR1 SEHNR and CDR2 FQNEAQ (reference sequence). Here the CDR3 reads CASTLRHLDTEAFF. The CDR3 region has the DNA TGTGCCAGCACCCTAAGACACCTGGACACTGAAGCTTTCTTT.

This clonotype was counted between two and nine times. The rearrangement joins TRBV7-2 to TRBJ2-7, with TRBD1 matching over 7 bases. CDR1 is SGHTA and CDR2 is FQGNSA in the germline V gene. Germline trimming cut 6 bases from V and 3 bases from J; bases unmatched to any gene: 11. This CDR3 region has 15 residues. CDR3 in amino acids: CASSPGGLNGYEQYF. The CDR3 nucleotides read TGTGCCAGCAGTCCAGGGGGTTTAAATGGCTACGAGCAGTACTTC.

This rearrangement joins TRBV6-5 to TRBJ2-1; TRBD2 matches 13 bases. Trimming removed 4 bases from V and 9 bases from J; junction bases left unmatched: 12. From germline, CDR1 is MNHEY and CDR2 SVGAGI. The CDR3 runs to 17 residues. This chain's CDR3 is CASSFYHGLAGDGEQFF. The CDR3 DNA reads TGTGCCAGCAGTTTCTACCACGGACTAGCGGGAGATGGTGAGCAGTTCTTC.

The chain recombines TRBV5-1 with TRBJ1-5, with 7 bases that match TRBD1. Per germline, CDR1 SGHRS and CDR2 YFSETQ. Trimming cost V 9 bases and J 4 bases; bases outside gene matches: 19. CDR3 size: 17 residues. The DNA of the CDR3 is TGCGCCACCCATGTTACGTGGAACAGGGGACTTAATCAGCCCCAGCATTTT. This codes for CATHVTWNRGLNQPQHF.

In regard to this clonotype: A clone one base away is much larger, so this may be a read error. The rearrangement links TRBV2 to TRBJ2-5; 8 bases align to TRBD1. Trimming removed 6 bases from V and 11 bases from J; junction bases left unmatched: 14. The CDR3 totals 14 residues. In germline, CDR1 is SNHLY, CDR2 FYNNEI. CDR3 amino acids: CASRGQDPWNEQYF. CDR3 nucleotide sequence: TGTGCCAGCAGGGGACAGGACCCTTGGAATGAGCAGTACTTC.

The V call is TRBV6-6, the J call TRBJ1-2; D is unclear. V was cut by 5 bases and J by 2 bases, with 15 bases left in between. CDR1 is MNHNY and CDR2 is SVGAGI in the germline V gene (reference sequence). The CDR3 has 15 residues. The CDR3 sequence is CASSLREKINYGYTF. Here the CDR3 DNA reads TGTGCCAGCAGTCTGCGGGAGAAAATCAACTATGGCTACACCTTC.

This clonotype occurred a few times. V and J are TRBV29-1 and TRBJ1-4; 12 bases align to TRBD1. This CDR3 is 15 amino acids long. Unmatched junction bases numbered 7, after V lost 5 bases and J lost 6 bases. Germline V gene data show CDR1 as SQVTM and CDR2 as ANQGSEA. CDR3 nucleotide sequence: TGCAGCGTTTCGCCTGGGACAGGGGGCGATGAAAAACTGTTTTTT. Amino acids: CSVSPGTGGDEKLFF.